A selection of T cell receptor beta chains follows, all from one sample in a study of early T cells in non-severe SARS-CoV-2 infection. TCRdb reprocessed the 5' RACE reads with MiXCR, giving one entry per CDR3 protein. The data contain 43,000 or so distinct CDR3 sequences, under 7.5% of them singletons. Sequencing was carried out using whole blood. The receptors here all came from an adult who was a healthcare worker with PCR-confirmed SARS-CoV-2 infection or an uninfected control (not recorded which). The CDR3 runs from the conserved cysteine through the conserved F or W. Each record gives: D gene, V gene, J gene, CDR3 protein. The D gene is left open where the match is weak.

-	TRBV28	TRBJ2-3	CASSSWGEGTDTQYF
TRBD1	TRBV28	TRBJ2-7	CASRSGQGSHEQYF
TRBD1	TRBV20-1	TRBJ1-5	CSFQGVSNQPQHF
-	TRBV12-3/TRBV12-4	TRBJ1-1	CASTSTAGNSAEAFF
TRBD2	TRBV28	TRBJ2-3	CASSSHPGTRGVDTQYF
-	TRBV10-2	TRBJ2-5	CASREYGQETQYF
TRBD1	TRBV7-9	TRBJ2-5	CASSRRTGGLETQYF
TRBD1	TRBV5-1	TRBJ2-3	CASSGDRGTSTDTQYF
-	TRBV10-3	TRBJ2-7	CAISEGTPYEQYF
TRBD2	TRBV27	TRBJ2-7	CASSSGTSVYEQYF
-	TRBV10-1	TRBJ1-3	CASSESSEGNTIYF
-	TRBV7-9	TRBJ2-1	CASSLLGGGLFYEQFF
-	TRBV7-2	TRBJ2-7	CASSLYSISYEQYF
-	TRBV20-1	TRBJ2-3	CSARDTITDTQYF
-	TRBV10-3	TRBJ2-1	CAIREQGRGNEQFF
TRBD1	TRBV10-3	TRBJ1-1	CAISTRGETEAFF
-	TRBV3-1	TRBJ1-2	CASSHLRPTNYGYTF
-	TRBV4-3	TRBJ1-2	CANSQDQGERATF
-	TRBV19	TRBJ1-6	CASSARARYNSPLHF
-	TRBV7-9	TRBJ1-2	CASSPQGGLGYGYTF
TRBD1	TRBV4-3	TRBJ2-7	CASSQGSNRGIAYEQYF
TRBD2	TRBV6-2/TRBV6-3	TRBJ2-3	CASREVGADTQYF
-	TRBV12-3/TRBV12-4	TRBJ2-3	CASSFSFTDTQYF
TRBD1	TRBV12-3/TRBV12-4	TRBJ2-1	CASSLRQGSHNEQFF
TRBD1	TRBV12-3/TRBV12-4	TRBJ2-3	CASSPRQGAVTDTQYF
-	TRBV18	TRBJ2-3	CASSPPSTDTQYF
TRBD1	TRBV12-3/TRBV12-4	TRBJ1-1	CASVGQGTPEAFF
-	TRBV28	TRBJ2-2	CASSMGGTGELFF
-	TRBV12-3/TRBV12-4	TRBJ2-3	CASSRQTTDTQYF
-	TRBV12-3/TRBV12-4	TRBJ1-5	CASSLRFEQPQHF
-	TRBV28	TRBJ2-7	CASTGAGVASSYEQYF
-	TRBV15	TRBJ2-7	CATSKVAYEQYF
-	TRBV7-9	TRBJ2-1	CASSPTTHSYNEQFF
-	TRBV14	TRBJ1-1	CASSQDRESEAFF
-	TRBV4-1	TRBJ2-7	CASSQSMRSSYEQYF
-	TRBV15	TRBJ1-6	CATSRDLGGAPLHF
-	TRBV7-2	TRBJ1-2	CASSLGGGLRGYTF
-	TRBV28	TRBJ1-1	CASSLMRVTEAFF
TRBD1	TRBV19	TRBJ2-5	CASSIRDRGETQYF
-	TRBV4-2	TRBJ1-3	CASSQDIDLRSFRGNTIYF
-	TRBV27	TRBJ1-6	CASSDASSYNSPLHF
-	TRBV5-1	TRBJ1-2	CASSSTSNYGYTF
TRBD1	TRBV5-4	TRBJ2-2	CASSGQGALLGGELFF
TRBD1	TRBV18	TRBJ2-7	CASSFPGQGIYEQYF
-	TRBV6-2/TRBV6-3	TRBJ1-1	CASSYRAQGMNTEAFF
-	TRBV7-9	TRBJ2-7	CASSLVPSYEQYF
-	TRBV28	TRBJ2-7	CASSSDSDYEQYF
-	TRBV28	TRBJ2-2	CASTPWDPTRDGELFF
-	TRBV12-3/TRBV12-4	TRBJ1-1	CASSLHPTANTEAFF